This TCR beta chain originates from a study of identical twins. Study findings and constraints: Alpha sequences out of frame and shared by twins had excess low generation probability. Models underpredicted monozygotic twin sharing of out-of-frame TCR alpha.

Healthy Caucasian donors formed the entire cohort. Only a few counts were recorded for this clonotype. Its target is not known. It was template switching that added a universal primer site, and there were unique molecular identifiers on the cDNA. TCRdb recomputed calls from the 5' RACE reads with MiXCR, one row per CDR3 protein. The repertoire holds about 240,000 distinct CDR3 sequences, with 7.5% as singletons. In addition, the sample was reused for a study of yellow fever vaccine responses in identical twins.

This clonotype originated in a woman aged 18-29 years in good health. Sequencing input: CD8+ T cells sorted from blood.

The CDR3 reads CASSLPRTGLGIQYF. CDR3 in DNA: TGTGCCAGCAGCTTACCCCGGACAGGGTTAGGCATTCAGTACTTC. The gene calls are TRBV7-8 and TRBJ2-4, with 8 bases identical to TRBD1. Germline V lookup: CDR1 SGHVS, CDR2 FQNEAQ. V gave up 2 bases and J gave up 9 bases; unmatched junction bases: 9. The CDR3 sequence is 15 residues long. Full variable domain (rest looked up from reference TRBV7-8 and TRBJ2-4): GAGVSQSPRYKVAKRGQDVALRCDPISGHVSLFWYQQALGQGPEFLTYFQNEAQLDKSGLPSDRFFAERPEGSVSTLKIQRTQQEDSAVYLCASSLPRTGLGIQYFGAGTRLSVL.